These 29 T cell receptor beta chains share one sample of origin, sequenced in a study of blood T cell repertoires in COVID-19. Sequencing was performed with immunoSEQ multiplex PCR; in TCRdb, only in-frame clones are kept and a portion is missing. In the table there are around 280,000 clones, roughly nine tenths of which are singletons. The material sequenced was PBMCs or T cells enriched from blood (not recorded which). The receptors were sampled from a woman in her 40s who had recovered from COVID-19.

The rearrangement uses TRBV2 and TRBJ1-6; D unresolved. The CDR3 spans 14 residues. The ends were cut back, 3 bases at V and 7 bases at J, with 10 bases in the middle. Germline V lookup: CDR1 SNHLY, CDR2 FYNNEI. In nucleotides, the CDR3 is TGTGCCAGCAGTGATCTTTACGGGAATTCACCCCTCCACTTT. Amino acid sequence: CASSDLYGNSPLHF.

The gene calls are TRBV5-1 and TRBJ1-1; D not resolved. This CDR3 has 14 amino acids. Germline CDR1 reads SGHRS; CDR2 reads YFSETQ. Trimming removed 2 bases at V and 1 base at J, with 9 bases between. The CDR3 loop reads CASSLSSPNTEAFF. The CDR3 bases are TGCGCCAGCAGCTTAAGTAGTCCGAACACTGAAGCTTTCTTT.

V and J are TRBV6-2 or TRBV6-3 and TRBJ2-3, with 11 nucleotides matching TRBD2. Unmatched junction bases numbered 5, after V lost 5 bases and J lost 1 base. The CDR3 is made up of 16 amino acids. Germline V gene lookup returns CDR1 MNHEY and CDR2 SVGEGT. The CDR3: CASSRILAGGTDTQYF. In nucleotides, the CDR3 is TGTGCCAGCAGTCGAATACTAGCGGGAGGCACAGATACGCAGTATTTT.

This clone was seen once. The chain combines TRBV5-1 with TRBJ1-2, with D perhaps TRBD1 (6 bases). The CDR3 runs 13 residues. The germline gives CDR1 SGHRS, CDR2 YFSETQ. V lost 0 bases, J lost 4 bases, and 7 bases lay in between. The CDR3 protein is CASSLVDSYGYTF. The CDR3 DNA follows: TGCGCCAGCAGCTTGGTGGACAGCTATGGCTACACCTTC.

The CDR3 DNA reads TGTGCCAGCAGCTCCCAGGGTGTTACCTACGAGCAGTACTTC. Residues: CASSSQGVTYEQYF. The chain has TRBV13 and TRBJ2-7; possible D gene TRBD1, 5 bases. CDR3 length: 14 amino acids. Per germline, CDR1 PRHDT and CDR2 FYEKMQ (reference sequence). V shed 4 bases and J shed 2 bases, with 12 bases lying between them.

V is TRBV28 and J is TRBJ1-2; TRBD1 matches 7 bases. V lost 10 bases and J lost 4; bases outside the gene matches: 6. Germline-derived CDR1 and CDR2 are MDHEN and SYDVKM. The length of the CDR3 is 12 residues. The CDR3 DNA sequence: TGTGCCACCCACAGGGGTATCTATGGCTACACCTTC. Protein sequence: CATHRGIYGYTF.

The V and J genes are TRBV11-3 and TRBJ2-1; maybe TRBD2 (5 bases). Germline CDR1 and CDR2: SGHNT and YENEEA. Trimming cost V 1 base and J 4 bases, with 14 bases left between them. The CDR3 length is 16 residues. The CDR3 protein is CASSLGVGAEYNEQFF. In DNA, the CDR3 is TGTGCCAGCAGCTTAGGGGTGGGAGCGGAGTACAATGAGCAGTTCTTC.

The chain combines TRBV28 with TRBJ2-7, with 7 nucleotides matching TRBD1. From germline, CDR1 is MDHEN and CDR2 SYDVKM. The CDR3 is 14 residues long. Trimming at V came to 6 bases and at J to 0 bases, leaving 5 bases not matched to a gene. The CDR3 region is CASRRAGGSYEQYF. DNA for the CDR3: TGTGCCAGCAGAAGAGCAGGGGGCTCCTACGAGCAGTACTTC.

V and J are TRBV18 and TRBJ1-3, with 9 bases fitting TRBD1. This CDR3 spans 16 amino acids. Losses at the gene ends were 2 bases for V and 0 bases for J; bases not matched to a gene: 2. CDR1 and CDR2 (germline): KGHSH, LQKENI. This CDR3 is CASSPGTGISGNTIYF. The CDR3 nucleotides are TGTGCCAGCTCACCAGGGACAGGGATCTCTGGAAACACCATATATTTT.

The sample holds one count of this clone. The CDR3 sequence: CASSPLGGIHGYTF. For the CDR3, the DNA is TGTGCCAGCAGCCCACTGGGGGGGATTCATGGCTACACCTTC. V and J are TRBV7-2 and TRBJ1-2, with D possibly TRBD1 on 5 matching bases. Germline V gene sequence: CDR1 SGHTA, CDR2 FQGNSA. The CDR3 consists of 14 residues. The ends were cut back, 5 bases at V and 6 bases at J, with 16 bases in the middle.

The V gene is TRBV20-1, the J gene TRBJ2-2, with 7 nucleotides matching TRBD2. Germline V gene lookup returns CDR1 DFQATT and CDR2 SNEGSKA (reference sequence). Losses at the gene ends were 3 bases for V and 6 bases for J; bases not matched to a gene: 7. The CDR3 contains 14 residues. CDR3 region: CSASLAGVAGELFF. CDR3 DNA sequence: TGCAGTGCTAGTCTCGCGGGAGTCGCCGGGGAGCTGTTTTTT.

The chain uses TRBV27 and TRBJ2-1, with 12 bases aligning to TRBD2. V dropped 0 bases and J dropped 4; count of bases not matched to a gene: 10. The CDR3 is made up of 19 amino acids. Looked up from germline, CDR1 is MNHEY and CDR2 is SMNVEV (reference sequence). The CDR3 bases are TGTGCCAGCAGTTTATCGGGACTAGCGGGCAAAACTACTTACAATGAGCAGTTCTTC. It translates to CASSLSGLAGKTTYNEQFF.

The rearrangement uses TRBV2 and TRBJ1-2; D gene unclear. CDR3 size: 15 residues. Germline V gene sequence: CDR1 SNHLY, CDR2 FYNNEI. The ends were cut back, 2 bases at V and 4 bases at J, with 14 bases in the middle. In DNA form, the CDR3 reads TGTGCCAGCAGTGAAATTGGCGGGTTCGGCTATGGCTACACCTTC. The encoded protein is CASSEIGGFGYGYTF.

The chain couples TRBV2 to TRBJ2-5; 9 nucleotides match TRBD2. CDR3 length equals 13 residues. Germline CDR1 and CDR2: SNHLY and FYNNEI. V lost 8 bases, J lost 5 bases, and 6 bases stayed unmatched. CDR3 nucleotides: TGTGCCAGCGGCGGGAGGGCCAGCGAGACCCAGTACTTC. This encodes CASGGRASETQYF.

The J gene is TRBJ2-1, the V gene TRBV27; 12 bases are shared with TRBD2. The CDR3 loop spans 15 amino acids. Germline CDR1 reads MNHEY; CDR2 reads SMNVEV (reference sequence). The trim removed 0 bases at V and 8 bases at J, leaving 2 bases unmatched. CDR3 region: CASSLSTSGSDEQFF. CDR3 nucleotides: TGTGCCAGCAGTTTATCGACTAGCGGGAGTGATGAGCAGTTCTTC.

The chain is built from TRBV9 and TRBJ2-3, with a weak D call TRBD2 (6 bases). CDR1 SGDLS and CDR2 YYNGEE come from the germline V gene. Trimming removed 1 base from V and 2 bases from J, with 11 bases in between. CDR3 length equals 15 residues. In DNA form, the CDR3 reads TGTGCCAGCAGCGTAAAAGCGGGCTACACAGATACGCAGTATTTT. This translates into CASSVKAGYTDTQYF.

This chain joins TRBV18 and TRBJ1-1, with D unresolved. Germline-derived CDR1 and CDR2 are KGHSH and LQKENI. V shed 2 bases and J shed 0 bases, with 10 bases lying between them. The CDR3 loop spans 15 amino acids. The CDR3 DNA follows: TGTGCCAGCTCACCATCAAGGGAGATGAACACTGAAGCTTTCTTT. Its translation: CASSPSREMNTEAFF.

This clone has only one observation. This chain joins TRBV28 and TRBJ1-1; TRBD1 might be the D (6 bases). Trimming cost V 6 bases and J 1 base, with 21 bases left between them. This CDR3 has 17 amino acids. Per the germline V gene, CDR1 is MDHEN and CDR2 is SYDVKM. CDR3 in DNA: TGTGCCAGCAGCTCCGGGACATCAAGAAATCGGAACACTGAAGCTTTCTTT. Translating it yields CASSSGTSRNRNTEAFF. The full variable domain, in which reference TRBV28 and TRBJ1-1 provide the parts outside the CDR3, is DVKVTQSSRYLVKRTGEKVFLECVQDMDHENMFWYRQDPGLGLRLIYFSYDVKMKEKGDIPEGYSVSREKKERFSLILESASTNQTSMYLCASSSGTSRNRNTEAFFGQGTRLTVV.

The chain recombines TRBV7-2 with TRBJ1-1; D is perhaps TRBD1 (5 bases). V lost 5 bases to trimming and J lost 3 bases, with 10 bases between them. The length of the CDR3 is 13 residues. CDR1 and CDR2 from the germline V gene are SGHTA and FQGNSA. The CDR3 coding sequence is TGTGCCAGCAGCATTTTCAGGGACACTGAAGCTTTCTTT. It translates to CASSIFRDTEAFF.

The chain couples TRBV2 to TRBJ2-7, with 8 bases matching TRBD2. The CDR3 has 15 residues. The J segment lost 3 bases and the V segment lost 7 bases, leaving 11 bases of the junction unmatched. CDR1 is SNHLY and CDR2 is FYNNEI in the germline V gene. The CDR3 DNA is TGTGCCAGCACGCCCGGACTAGCCGGACGCTACGAGCAGTACTTC. Its translation is CASTPGLAGRYEQYF. Looking up the rest from reference TRBV2 and TRBJ2-7 gives the full variable domain: EPEVTQTPSHQVTQMGQEVILRCVPISNHLYFYWYRQILGQKVEFLVSFYNNEISEKSEIFDDQFSVERPDGSNFTLKIRSTKLEDSAMYFCASTPGLAGRYEQYFGPGTRLTVT.

This chain joins TRBV4-3 and TRBJ2-1, with 12 bases matching TRBD2. V lost 0 bases, J lost 3 bases, and 9 bases stayed unmatched. CDR3 length: 19 amino acids. CDR1 and CDR2 (germline): LGHNA, YSLEER. The DNA of the CDR3 is TGCGCCAGCAGCCAAGAGGGACTAGCGGGCGCCCGGGTCTACAATGAGCAGTTCTTC. Protein sequence: CASSQEGLAGARVYNEQFF.

This sequence joins TRBV7-2 and TRBJ1-1; D gene ambiguous. The V gene lost 2 bases and the J gene lost 8 bases, with 15 bases spanning the gap. The germline gives CDR1 SGHTA, CDR2 FQGNSA. There are 14 residues in the CDR3. CDR3 bases: TGTGCCAGCAGCTTAAATAGCCGGTTCCCGGAAGCTTTCTTT. It encodes CASSLNSRFPEAFF.

This chain connects TRBV19 to TRBJ1-1; D is possibly TRBD1 (6 bases). Trimming took off 5 bases at V and 1 base at J, with 17 bases between the two ends. This CDR3 contains 16 residues. CDR1 is LNHDA and CDR2 is SQIVND in the germline V gene (reference sequence). This chain's CDR3 is CASSSLRGGGNTEAFF. The CDR3 DNA follows: TGTGCCAGTAGTTCCCTGCGGGGAGGGGGGAACACTGAAGCTTTCTTT.

The chain couples TRBV4-1 to TRBJ1-6, with a tentative D call TRBD1 (5 bases). The CDR3 runs to 16 residues. Germline-derived CDR1 and CDR2 are MGHRA and YSYEKL. The V end lost 4 bases, the J end lost 4 bases, and 14 bases lay between the germline ends. CDR3 sequence reads: CASSRNPTEYNSPLHF. The CDR3 DNA is TGCGCCAGCAGCCGGAATCCGACAGAGTATAATTCACCCCTCCACTTT.

About this clone itself: One end of the junction is discordant with germline, which a read error may explain. This chain links TRBV25-1 with TRBJ2-1, with a possible D match to TRBD1 (6 bases). CDR1 and CDR2 from the germline V gene are MGHDK and SYGVNS. The length of the CDR3 is 12 residues. DNA for the CDR3: TGTGCCAGCAGTGAACGGGACAATCAGCAGTTCTTC. Translated, it gives CASSERDNQQFF.

The V call is TRBV14, the J call TRBJ2-1; D gene unclear. Trimming removed 3 bases from V and 10 bases from J, with 16 bases in between. Germline CDR1 SGHDN, CDR2 FVKESK. The CDR3 runs 14 residues. CDR3 loop: CASSHILGLGEQFF. CDR3 coding DNA: TGTGCCAGCAGCCATATCCTGGGCCTTGGCGAGCAGTTCTTC.

This clone has a handful of counts. The chain employs TRBV15 and TRBJ2-1, with TRBD2 as a possible D gene (5 bases). Trimming shortened V by 0 bases and J by 0 bases, and 18 bases separated the two germline ends. The CDR3 covers 19 residues. Germline-derived CDR1 and CDR2 are LNHNV and YYDKDF (reference sequence). The CDR3 region is CATSRERVSLTSSYNEQFF. The CDR3 bases are TGTGCCACCAGCAGAGAGCGGGTTAGCTTAACGAGCTCCTACAATGAGCAGTTCTTC.

The V call is TRBV30, the J call TRBJ1-2; 9 bases are a match to TRBD1. This CDR3 is built from 15 residues. Losses at the gene ends were 1 base for V and 5 bases for J; bases not matched to a gene: 8. Germline V lookup: CDR1 GTSNPN, CDR2 SVGIG (reference sequence). CDR3 in amino acids: CAWSDSGTGRYGYTF. The CDR3 DNA reads as TGTGCCTGGAGTGATTCCGGGACAGGGCGGTATGGCTACACCTTC.

The chain is built from TRBV18 and TRBJ2-5; D call uncertain. Trimming stripped 2 bases from V and 2 bases from J, with 9 bases between. Germline V gene lookup returns CDR1 KGHSH and CDR2 LQKENI. The CDR3 has 14 amino acids. CDR3 nucleotides: TGTGCCAGCTCACCATCGCTCCAGCAAGAGACCCAGTACTTC. Protein sequence: CASSPSLQQETQYF.